The rows below give T cell receptor beta chains drawn from one sample of a study of blood T cell repertoires in COVID-19. This table comes from immunoSEQ multiplex PCR, and its TCRdb copy is limited to in-frame clones, with some not included. The table lists roughly 200,000 clones, nearly 90% of them singletons. The material sequenced was peripheral blood. The receptors were gathered from a man aged 60 to 69 with active or convalescent COVID-19. Both conserved end residues are part of each CDR3. The D gene is left open where the match is weak. Only part of the rows carry a size: once, few, many, or a class if the clone is expanded.

v_gene	d_gene	j_gene	abundance	CDR3nt	CDR3aa
TRBV5-5	.	TRBJ2-1	few	TGTGCCAGCAGCTTACTTTACGGTACAGGGATAAGGGGTAATGAGCAGTTCTTC	CASSLLYGTGIRGNEQFF
TRBV5-5	.	TRBJ1-4	.	TGTGCCAGCAGTCAGGACCCTTGGGGGGTTAATGAAAAACTGTTTTTT	CASSQDPWGVNEKLFF
TRBV4-1	TRBD2	TRBJ2-4	.	TGCGCCAGCAGCCGCGATTCGGGGGGGCAGTTTTCCAAAAACATTCAGTACTTC	CASSRDSGGQFSKNIQYF
TRBV21-1	.	TRBJ1-3	.	TGTGCCAGCAGACCCCATTCGACTCGAGGAAACACCATATATTTT	CASRPHSTRGNTIYF
TRBV18	TRBD2	TRBJ2-3	few	TGTGCCAGCTCACCCATGGGAGGGACAGATACGCAGTATTTT	CASSPMGGTDTQYF
TRBV24-1	TRBD2	TRBJ2-1	once	TGTGCCACCAGTGACCCACATGTAGCGGGGCTTAGGGATGAGCAGTTCTTC	CATSDPHVAGLRDEQFF
TRBV30	.	TRBJ2-3	.	TGTGCCTGGGCCCAACTCTATAGAAAAACCACAGATACGCAGTATTTT	CAWAQLYRKTTDTQYF
TRBV11-1	.	TRBJ2-1	many	TGTGCCAGCAGCTCCCGTGGAGTACCATCCTACAATGAGCAGTTCTTC	CASSSRGVPSYNEQFF
TRBV29-1	.	TRBJ1-1	.	TGCAGCGTCAGATTTCAGGGAACTGAAGCTTTCTTT	CSVRFQGTEAFF
TRBV19	TRBD1	TRBJ2-5	.	TGTGCCAGTAGTCGCGGGACAGGGGTTTTGGACCAAGAGACCCAGTACTTC	CASSRGTGVLDQETQYF
TRBV7-6	TRBD1	TRBJ1-6	.	TGTGCCAGCAGCCCTACAGGGGGCGGGCATTCACCCCTCCACTTT	CASSPTGGGHSPLHF
TRBV4-1	TRBD1	TRBJ1-2	.	TGCGCCAGCAGCCAATCTGGTTTGACAGGGGAAGGCTATGGCTACACCTTC	CASSQSGLTGEGYGYTF
TRBV24-1	TRBD1	TRBJ2-5	.	TGTGCCACCAGTGAACCCCCAGGACAGGGTCTGGGGCAAGAGACCCAGTACTTC	CATSEPPGQGLGQETQYF
TRBV7-9	TRBD1	TRBJ1-1	.	TGTGCCAGCAGGGGAGGACAGGCGAACACTGAAGCTTTCTTT	CASRGGQANTEAFF
TRBV7-3	.	TRBJ2-6	.	TGTGCCAGCAGCTTATCAGCGGTTGGGGCCAACGTCCTGACTTTC	CASSLSAVGANVLTF
TRBV12-3/TRBV12-4	.	TRBJ2-3	once	TGTGCCAGCAGTTTGAGGCAGGGGCAGTATTTT	CASSLRQGQYF
TRBV6-5	TRBD1	TRBJ2-7	few	TGTGCCAGCAGTTACTCGGCAGGGGGAACGGGGCAGTACTTC	CASSYSAGGTGQYF
TRBV6-6	TRBD1	TRBJ2-7	few	TGTGCCAGCAGTTTGGGACAGGGGTCCAACGAGCAGTACTTC	CASSLGQGSNEQYF
TRBV5-6	TRBD2	TRBJ2-3	.	TGTGCCAGCAGGAAGCGGGGGCGCACAGATACGCAGTATTTT	CASRKRGRTDTQYF